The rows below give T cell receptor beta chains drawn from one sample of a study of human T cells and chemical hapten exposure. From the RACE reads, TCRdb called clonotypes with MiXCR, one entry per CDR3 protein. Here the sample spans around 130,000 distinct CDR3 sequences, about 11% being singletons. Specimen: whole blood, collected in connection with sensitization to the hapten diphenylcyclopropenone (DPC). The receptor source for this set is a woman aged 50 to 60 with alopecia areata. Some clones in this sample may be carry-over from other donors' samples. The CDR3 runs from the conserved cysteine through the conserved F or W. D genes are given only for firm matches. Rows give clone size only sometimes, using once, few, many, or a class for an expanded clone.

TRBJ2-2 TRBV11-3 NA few TGTGCCAGCACCCCGGGGACAATGAACACCGGGGAGCTGTTTTTT CASTPGTMNTGELFF
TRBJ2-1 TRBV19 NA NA TGTGCCAGTAGTGTCCGAGGTGAGCAGTTCTTC CASSVRGEQFF
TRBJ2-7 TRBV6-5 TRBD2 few TGTGCCAGCAGTTACTCAGCAGGGAGGGGCGAGCAGTACTTC CASSYSAGRGEQYF
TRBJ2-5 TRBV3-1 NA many TGTGCCAGCAGCCAAGGCAGCGGCCAAGAGACCCAGTACTTC CASSQGSGQETQYF
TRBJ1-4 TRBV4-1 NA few TGCGCCAGCAGCCAAGAATTAGGACTGATGAATGAAAAACTGTTTTTT CASSQELGLMNEKLFF
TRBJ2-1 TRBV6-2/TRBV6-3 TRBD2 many TGTGCCAGCAGTCCCCGACTAGCGGGGTTCTCCTACAATGAGCAGTTCTTC CASSPRLAGFSYNEQFF
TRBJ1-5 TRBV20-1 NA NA TGCAGTGCTAGCGGGGCCCGCAATCAGCCCCAGCATTTT CSASGARNQPQHF
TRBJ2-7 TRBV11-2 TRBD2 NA TGTGCCAGCAGCCCCGTCGCTAGCGGCTACGAGCAGTACTTC CASSPVASGYEQYF
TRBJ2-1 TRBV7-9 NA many TGTGCCAGCAGCCAGCGGAGGGCACACAATGAGCAGTTCTTC CASSQRRAHNEQFF
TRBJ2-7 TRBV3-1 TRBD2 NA TGTGCCAGCAGCCAGGGACTAGCGGGAATCTACGAGCAGTACTTC CASSQGLAGIYEQYF
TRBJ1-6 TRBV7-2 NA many TGTGCCAGCAGCTTAGCGTCCCAGGCAGGTTCACCCCTCCACTTT CASSLASQAGSPLHF
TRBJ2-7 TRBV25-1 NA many TGTGCCAGCAGTAGAAACAGGGACGAGCAGTACTTC CASSRNRDEQYF
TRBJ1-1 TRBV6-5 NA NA TGTGCCAGCAGCCAAGGGTTATGGGCTGAAGCTTTCTTT CASSQGLWAEAFF
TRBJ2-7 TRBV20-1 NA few TGCAGTGCTAGATTGGATTACGAGCAGTACTTC CSARLDYEQYF
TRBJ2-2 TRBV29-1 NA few TGCAGCGTTGCCTGGTCAGGGGAGCTGTTTTTT CSVAWSGELFF
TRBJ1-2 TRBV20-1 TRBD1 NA TGCAGTGCTAGGGGGACAGGGGAGGGCTATGGCTACACCTTC CSARGTGEGYGYTF
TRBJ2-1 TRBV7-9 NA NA TGTGCCAGCAGATTATACCCAGGGAGCTCCTACAATGAGCAGTTCTTC CASRLYPGSSYNEQFF